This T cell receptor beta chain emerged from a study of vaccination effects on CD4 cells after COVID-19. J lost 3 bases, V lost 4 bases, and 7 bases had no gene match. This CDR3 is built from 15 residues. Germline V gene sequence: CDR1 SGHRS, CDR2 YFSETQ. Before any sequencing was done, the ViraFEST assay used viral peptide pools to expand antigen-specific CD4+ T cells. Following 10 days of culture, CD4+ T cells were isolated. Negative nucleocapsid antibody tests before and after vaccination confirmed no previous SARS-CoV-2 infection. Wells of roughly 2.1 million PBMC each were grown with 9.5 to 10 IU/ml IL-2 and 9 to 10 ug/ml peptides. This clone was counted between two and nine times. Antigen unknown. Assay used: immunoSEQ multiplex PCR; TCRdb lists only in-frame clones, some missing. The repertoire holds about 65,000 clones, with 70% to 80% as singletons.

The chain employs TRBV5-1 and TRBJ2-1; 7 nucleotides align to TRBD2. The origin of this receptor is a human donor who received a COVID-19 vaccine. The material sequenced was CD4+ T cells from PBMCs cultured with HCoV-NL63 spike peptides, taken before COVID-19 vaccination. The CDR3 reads CASSPNGGNYNEQFF. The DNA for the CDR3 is TGCGCCAGCAGCCCCAACGGGGGGAACTACAATGAGCAGTTCTTC.